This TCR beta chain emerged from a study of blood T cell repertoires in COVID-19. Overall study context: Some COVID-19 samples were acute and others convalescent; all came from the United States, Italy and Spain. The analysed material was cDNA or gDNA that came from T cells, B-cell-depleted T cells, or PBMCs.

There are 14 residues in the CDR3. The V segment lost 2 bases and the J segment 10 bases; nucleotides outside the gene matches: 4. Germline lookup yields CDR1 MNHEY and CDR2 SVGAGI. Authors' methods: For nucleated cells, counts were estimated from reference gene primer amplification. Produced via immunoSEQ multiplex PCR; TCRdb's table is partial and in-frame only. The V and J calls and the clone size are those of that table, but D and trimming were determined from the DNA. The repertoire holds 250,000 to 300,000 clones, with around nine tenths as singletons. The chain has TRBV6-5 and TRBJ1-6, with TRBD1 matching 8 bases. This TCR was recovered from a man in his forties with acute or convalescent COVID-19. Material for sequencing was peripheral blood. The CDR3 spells CASSYKQGDSPLHF. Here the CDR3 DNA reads TGTGCCAGCAGTTACAAACAGGGGGACTCACCCCTCCACTTT.